The entry below gives a single TCR beta chain sequence along with its context. Authors' analysis steps: The authors estimated nucleated cell counts from reference gene primer amplification. The data were produced by immunoSEQ multiplex PCR, yet TCRdb's version contains in-frame clones alone and is incomplete. The V and J calls and clone size come from that table; D and trimming were worked out from the DNA. The table lists over 120,000 clones, over 75% of them singletons. This record comes from a study of blood T cell repertoires in COVID-19. Study as a whole: The United States, Italy and Spain were the sources of the acute and convalescent COVID-19 samples. PBMCs, B-cell-depleted T cells, or T cells were the source of the cDNA or gDNA that made up the material.

The germline V gene has CDR1 KGHSH and CDR2 LQKENI. The CDR3 sequence is 17 residues long. V dropped 6 bases and J dropped 0; count of bases not matched to a gene: 7. The sample was peripheral blood. The chain employs TRBV18 and TRBJ2-6; 8 bases align to TRBD2. The receptor's source is a man in his sixties or seventies with acute or convalescent COVID-19. DNA of the CDR3: TGTGCCAGCTCCCCAGCGGGACTAGGCTCTGGGGCCAACGTCCTGACTTTC. It is translated as CASSPAGLGSGANVLTF.